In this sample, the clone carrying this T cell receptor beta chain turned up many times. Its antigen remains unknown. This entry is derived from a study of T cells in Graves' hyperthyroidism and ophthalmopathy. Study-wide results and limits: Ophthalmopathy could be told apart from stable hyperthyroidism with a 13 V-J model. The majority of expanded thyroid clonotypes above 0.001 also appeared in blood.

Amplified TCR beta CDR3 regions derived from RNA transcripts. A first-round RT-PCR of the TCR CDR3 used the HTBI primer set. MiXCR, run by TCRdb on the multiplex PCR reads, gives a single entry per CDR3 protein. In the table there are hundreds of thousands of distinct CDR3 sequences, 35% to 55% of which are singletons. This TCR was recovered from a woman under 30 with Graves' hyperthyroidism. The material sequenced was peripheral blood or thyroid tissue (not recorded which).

In DNA, the CDR3 is TGTGCCAGCAGCTCCTCGACGGATGAAAAACTGTTTTTT. This translates into CASSSSTDEKLFF. The chain links TRBV7-2 to TRBJ1-4; D remains unclear. The CDR3 totals 13 residues. The ends were cut back, 4 bases at V and 6 bases at J, with 9 bases in the middle. The germline gives CDR1 SGHTA, CDR2 FQGNSA.